These 16 T cell receptor beta chains came from one sample sequenced in a study of PD-L1 blockade in urothelial cancer. TCRdb's table, derived via immunoSEQ multiplex PCR, lists solely in-frame clones and lacks some. The sample has about 50,000 clones, roughly 87% seen once. The source material was PBMCs, sampled around atezolizumab (anti-PD-L1) treatment. The origin of the receptors is a man in his 60s with urothelial cancer.

The V and J genes are TRBV18 and TRBJ2-4; 11 positions agree with TRBD2. This CDR3 is built from 16 residues. J was trimmed by 5 bases and V by 3 bases; bases with no gene match: 6. CDR1 KGHSH and CDR2 LQKENI come from the germline V gene. The CDR3 loop reads CASSPGLAGGENIQYF. CDR3 coding DNA: TGTGCCAGCTCACCCGGGCTAGCGGGGGGAGAAAACATTCAGTACTTC.

J is TRBJ1-1 and V is TRBV4-1; 7 positions match TRBD1. V lost 0 bases and J lost 7; bases outside the gene matches: 8. This CDR3 contains 15 residues. Germline assignment: CDR1 MGHRA and CDR2 YSYEKL. The CDR3 loop reads CASSQDRGQNREAFF. CDR3 nucleotide sequence: TGCGCCAGCAGCCAAGATCGGGGACAGAACCGTGAAGCTTTCTTT.

This chain links TRBV9 with TRBJ2-3; D perhaps matches TRBD2 (5 bases). Trimming removed 0 bases from V and 5 bases from J, with 7 bases in between. The CDR3 is made up of 13 amino acids. The germline gives CDR1 SGDLS, CDR2 YYNGEE. The chain's CDR3 is CASSVVARDTQYF. The DNA for the CDR3 is TGTGCCAGCAGCGTAGTAGCGAGAGATACGCAGTATTTT.

The chain combines TRBV23-1 with TRBJ1-2; TRBD1 matches 7 bases. TRBV23-1 is an ORF, with its function uncertain. The V and J ends lost 8 bases and 2 bases, in that order; junction bases with no gene match: 14. This CDR3 has 16 residues. The CDR3 spells CASSGLVTGANYGYTF. The CDR3 DNA reads TGCGCCAGCTCCGGGCTTGTCACAGGGGCGAACTATGGCTACACCTTC.

J is TRBJ2-3 and V is TRBV11-2, with 8 nucleotides matching TRBD2. Germline values: CDR1 SGHAT, CDR2 FQNNGV. There are 15 residues in the CDR3. J lost 4 bases, V lost 6 bases, and 9 bases had no gene match. CDR3 sequence: CASRSPGGRADTQYF. For the CDR3, the DNA is TGTGCCAGCAGATCCCCGGGGGGGCGGGCAGATACGCAGTATTTT.

This rearrangement joins TRBV5-1 to TRBJ2-3, with D possibly matching TRBD1 (5 bases). The V and J ends lost 0 bases and 1 base respectively, with 9 bases between them. The CDR3 covers 15 residues. Germline V gene sequence: CDR1 SGHRS, CDR2 YFSETQ. The CDR3 coding sequence is TGCGCCAGCAGCTTGGAGGGGCATGGCACAGATACGCAGTATTTT. Amino acid sequence: CASSLEGHGTDTQYF. The entire variable domain, with the rest obtained from reference TRBV5-1 and TRBJ2-3, is as follows: KAGVTQTPRYLIKTRGQQVTLSCSPISGHRSVSWYQQTPGQGLQFLFEYFSETQRNKGNFPGRFSGRQFSNSRSEMNVSTLELGDSALYLCASSLEGHGTDTQYFGPGTRLTVL.

J is TRBJ2-3 and V is TRBV21-1; TRBD2, the table's D call, was not compared with the DNA. TRBV21-1 is annotated as a pseudogene. The CDR3 consists of 13 residues. CDR3 in DNA: TGTGCCACGTTCGACTCTAGCACAGATACGCAGTATTTT. Protein product: CATFDSSTDTQYF.

The gene calls are TRBV5-4 and TRBJ2-7; weak D call: TRBD2 (7 bases). Germline V CDR1 and CDR2: SGHNT, YYREEE (reference sequence). V shed 5 bases and J shed 6 bases, with 18 bases lying between them. The CDR3 loop spans 14 amino acids. CDR3 bases: TGTGCCAGCAGGGCGAGGGGGGGGCCTGCCGAGCAGTACTTC. Its protein is CASRARGGPAEQYF.

The V call is TRBV7-2, the J call TRBJ1-4; the match to TRBD1 covers 7 bases. Germline values: CDR1 SGHTA, CDR2 FQGNSA. The V segment lost 5 bases and the J segment 4 bases; nucleotides outside the gene matches: 7. CDR3 length: 15 residues. The CDR3 DNA sequence: TGTGCCAGCAGCGACCGACAGGGCCTTAATGAAAAACTGTTTTTT. Amino acid sequence: CASSDRQGLNEKLFF.

V and J are TRBV5-4 and TRBJ2-3, with 7 bases identical to TRBD2. Germline lookup yields CDR1 SGHNT and CDR2 YYREEE (reference sequence). Unmatched junction bases numbered 13, after V lost 0 bases and J lost 9 bases. This CDR3 contains 16 residues. The CDR3 loop is CASSLVAGVRPRTQYF. For the CDR3, the DNA is TGTGCCAGCAGCTTGGTCGCGGGGGTGCGCCCGAGGACGCAGTATTTT.

The J gene is TRBJ1-3, the V gene TRBV27; TRBD1 might be the D (6 bases). This CDR3 comprises 19 residues. CDR1 is MNHEY and CDR2 is SMNVEV in the germline V gene (reference sequence). The V end lost 0 bases, the J end lost 0 bases, and 18 bases lay between the germline ends. The CDR3 DNA is TGTGCCAGCAGTTTATCTGGCCAGGGGCCGGCAAACTCTGGAAACACCATATATTTT. Translation: CASSLSGQGPANSGNTIYF.

The chain employs TRBV9 and TRBJ1-2, with D possibly TRBD1 on 5 matching bases. CDR1 is SGDLS, CDR2 YYNGEE, per germline. The CDR3 is made up of 13 amino acids. V was shortened by 4 bases and J by 2 bases, with 9 bases between the two germline ends. This CDR3 reads CASSNRGNYGYTF. CDR3 nucleotide sequence: TGTGCCAGCAGCAACCGGGGGAACTATGGCTACACCTTC. The entire variable domain, with the rest obtained from reference TRBV9 and TRBJ1-2, is as follows: DSGVTQTPKHLITATGQRVTLRCSPRSGDLSVYWYQQSLDQGLQFLIQYYNGEERAKGNILERFSAQQFPDLHSELNLSSLELGDSALYFCASSNRGNYGYTFGSGTRLTVV.

This sequence joins TRBV29-1 and TRBJ2-7; 14 bases map to TRBD2. The length of the CDR3 is 13 residues. V was pared by 7 bases and J by 6 bases, with 5 bases of the junction left unmatched. The V gene's germline CDR1 is SQVTM and CDR2 ANQGSEA. The CDR3 loop is CSAEGTSGGEQYF. CDR3 nucleotides: TGCAGCGCCGAGGGGACTAGCGGGGGCGAGCAGTACTTC.

The chain is built from TRBV5-1 and TRBJ1-1; no firm D call. Germline V CDR1 and CDR2: SGHRS, YFSETQ. V was cut by 6 bases and J by 2 bases, with 20 bases left in between. CDR3 length: 16 amino acids. The CDR3 sequence is CASKTLIGSQNTEAFF. The CDR3 nucleotides read TGCGCCAGCAAAACTTTAATCGGGTCCCAAAACACTGAAGCTTTCTTT. The full variable domain, in which reference TRBV5-1 and TRBJ1-1 provide the parts outside the CDR3, is KAGVTQTPRYLIKTRGQQVTLSCSPISGHRSVSWYQQTPGQGLQFLFEYFSETQRNKGNFPGRFSGRQFSNSRSEMNVSTLELGDSALYLCASKTLIGSQNTEAFFGQGTRLTVV.

The chain uses TRBV5-6 and TRBJ2-5; 7 bases map to TRBD1. CDR3 length equals 12 residues. V shed 0 bases, J shed 7 bases, and the junction held 0 bases outside the gene matches. Germline V lookup: CDR1 SGHDT, CDR2 YYEEEE. This CDR3 reads CASSLAGGTQYF. CDR3 DNA sequence: TGTGCCAGCAGCTTGGCAGGGGGGACCCAGTACTTC.

The V call is TRBV4-3, the J call TRBJ2-5, with D hard to call. The germline V and J ends were trimmed by 4 bases and 5 bases, with 17 bases remaining between them. The germline V gene has CDR1 LGHNA and CDR2 YSLEER. The length of the CDR3 is 15 residues. The chain's CDR3 is CASSPSFRYGETQYF. In DNA, the CDR3 is TGCGCCAGCAGCCCCTCGTTCCGGTACGGGGAGACCCAGTACTTC.